This T cell receptor (beta chain) was retrieved from a study of blood T cells in healthy people across ages. Study summary: Capturing about one barcoded beta molecule per two T cells was achieved by template switching.

This clonotype was counted ten times or more. Since the CDR3 does not end with the conserved phenylalanine or tryptophan, this likely comes from a read error. It is unclear where the CDR3 begins or ends on the DNA, so no DNA is shown, and the CDR3 is as TCRdb lists it. The second PCR ran roughly 6 to 12 cycles with a sample-barcoded 5' primer and J-beta primers. TCRdb re-called the 5' RACE reads with MiXCR, one entry per CDR3 protein. The sample holds about 560,000 distinct CDR3 sequences; about 27% are singletons and the top ten take 3% to 4.5%. Germline loops: CDR1 ENHRY, CDR2 SYGVKD. The CDR3 length is 16 residues, termini included. These data are also associated with another study on T cells of mothers and their children. That study reports: All donors were healthy and Caucasian; they were a few mothers and their six children.

The rearrangement links TRBV10-3 to TRBJ2-1; the DNA was not compared with TRBD2, the D call given in the table. Input material: blood. The sequence derives from a boy aged 2-15 years in good health. CDR3 region: CAISESVGTSGGPSRL.